The 27 T cell receptor beta chains reported below all come from one sample, sequenced in a study of shared clonotypes between healthy human individuals. Libraries were prepared by immunoSEQ multiplex PCR; TCRdb keeps only in-frame clonotypes and omits some of them. Of over 700,000 clones in the sample, 55% to 75% were seen once. Sequencing was performed on memory CD4+ T cells sorted from blood. Subset in this sample: CD45RA-negative fraction. These receptors all stem from a woman aged 25 to 39 in good health.

The table lists this clone with a count of one. This rearrangement joins TRBV10-2 to TRBJ2-5; 14 positions match TRBD2. The germline V gene has CDR1 WSHSY and CDR2 SAAADI. CDR3 length: 14 amino acids. The trim removed 7 bases at V and 5 bases at J, leaving 3 bases unmatched. The CDR3 bases are TGCGCCAGCACACGGACTAGCGGGAGGGAGACCCAGTACTTC. This codes for CASTRTSGRETQYF.

The chain uses TRBV11-2 and TRBJ2-1, with TRBD2 as a possible D gene (5 bases). Trimming shortened V by 0 bases and J by 6 bases, and 9 bases separated the two germline ends. The CDR3 consists of 14 residues. The germline V gene encodes CDR1 SGHAT and CDR2 FQNNGV. The CDR3, as DNA: TGTGCCAGCAGCTTAGAGCGGGTTGGCAATGAGCAGTTCTTC. Amino acids: CASSLERVGNEQFF.

This clone was counted a single time. J is TRBJ1-1 and V is TRBV1; whether TRBD1, the table's D call, matches the DNA was not checked. TRBV1 is described as a pseudogene. This CDR3 has 22 residues. CDR3 DNA sequence: TGCACCAGCAGCCAAAGTTGGCCGGGACAGGGGAGTATATCCGGGCTGTACACTGAAGCTTTCTTT. It codes for CTSSQSWPGQGSISGLYTEAFF.

V and J are TRBV9 and TRBJ2-2; 14 nucleotides align to TRBD2. Germline loops: CDR1 SGDLS, CDR2 YYNGEE. The CDR3 is 16 residues long. Trimming took 3 bases from V and 5 from J; bases not matched to a gene: 3. This CDR3 is CASSGGTSGSTGELFF. The CDR3 DNA sequence: TGTGCCAGCAGCGGGGGGACTAGCGGGAGTACCGGGGAGCTGTTTTTT.

This clone showed up just a few times. The rearrangement joins TRBV11-2 to TRBJ1-3; maybe TRBD1 (5 bases). CDR3 length: 15 amino acids. The germline V gene encodes CDR1 SGHAT and CDR2 FQNNGV. The germline V and J ends were trimmed by 0 bases and 1 base, with 7 bases remaining between them. The DNA for the CDR3 is TGTGCCAGCAGCTTAGACGGGGCATCTGGAAACACCATATATTTT. Translating gives CASSLDGASGNTIYF.

The chain recombines TRBV9 with TRBJ1-3; D is unresolved. The CDR3 sequence is 15 residues long. V lost 0 bases and J 0 bases, leaving 7 bases between the germline ends. The germline V gene encodes CDR1 SGDLS and CDR2 YYNGEE. The CDR3 reads CASSVGGSSGNTIYF. The CDR3 coding sequence is TGTGCCAGCAGCGTAGGAGGGAGCTCTGGAAACACCATATATTTT. Together with reference TRBV9 and TRBJ1-3, the CDR3 gives the full variable domain: DSGVTQTPKHLITATGQRVTLRCSPRSGDLSVYWYQQSLDQGLQFLIQYYNGEERAKGNILERFSAQQFPDLHSELNLSSLELGDSALYFCASSVGGSSGNTIYFGEGSWLTVV.

The J gene is TRBJ1-1, the V gene TRBV29-1; 7 bases fit TRBD1. Trimming cost V 4 bases and J 1 base; bases outside gene matches: 3. This CDR3 has 13 residues. From germline, CDR1 is SQVTM and CDR2 ANQGSEA. In DNA, the CDR3 is TGCAGCGTTGCCCGGGACAGGAACACTGAAGCTTTCTTT. Translation gives CSVARDRNTEAFF.

The chain recombines TRBV7-6 with TRBJ2-3; D is possibly TRBD2 (6 bases). From germline, CDR1 is SGHVS and CDR2 FNYEAQ. The CDR3 contains 16 residues. V lost 5 bases and J 0 bases, leaving 15 bases between the germline ends. The CDR3 DNA is TGTGCCAGCAGCCTCAGTGGGACTGGAAGCACAGATACGCAGTATTTT. Its protein is CASSLSGTGSTDTQYF.

This clone was seen more than once but under ten times. The sample has other DNA sequences that encode this CDR3 too. V gene TRBV5-1 combines with J gene TRBJ2-1, with 7 bases fitting TRBD1. Germline V CDR1 and CDR2: SGHRS, YFSETQ. The V and J ends lost 4 bases and 0 bases, in that order; junction bases with no gene match: 4. The CDR3 totals 15 residues. CDR3 sequence reads: CASSMDRSSYNEQFF. Here the CDR3 DNA reads TGCGCCAGCAGCATGGACAGGAGCTCCTACAATGAGCAGTTCTTC.

In the case of this clone: This sample includes further DNA sequences coding for the same CDR3. The chain uses TRBV4-2 and TRBJ1-1; D is ambiguous. V was shortened by 2 bases and J by 1 base, with 5 bases between the two germline ends. The CDR3 contains 13 residues. Germline lookup yields CDR1 LGHNA and CDR2 YNFKEQ. The CDR3 nucleotides are TGTGCCAGCAGCCAATCTCGGAACACTGAAGCTTTCTTT. Amino acids: CASSQSRNTEAFF.

This chain links TRBV4-1 with TRBJ2-1; possible D gene TRBD2, 5 bases. CDR1 and CDR2 (germline): MGHRA, YSYEKL. The V end was cut by 3 bases, the J end by 3 bases, with 9 bases between. The CDR3 consists of 14 residues. CDR3 residues: CASSHLTNYNEQFF. Here the CDR3 DNA reads TGCGCCAGCAGCCACCTGACTAACTACAATGAGCAGTTCTTC.

This chain uses TRBV7-9 with TRBJ1-5; 7 bases fit TRBD1. Germline V gene data show CDR1 as SEHNR and CDR2 as FQNEAQ (reference sequence). V lost 1 base, J lost 3 bases, and 3 bases stayed unmatched. The CDR3 is 15 amino acids. CDR3 sequence: CASSLGDSINQPQHF. CDR3 DNA sequence: TGTGCCAGCAGCTTAGGGGACAGCATCAATCAGCCCCAGCATTTT.

The CDR3 sequence is CASSGAIRVPGGETQYF. CDR3 bases: TGTGCCAGCAGCGGGGCGATCCGGGTCCCGGGGGGGGAGACCCAGTACTTC. J is TRBJ2-5 and V is TRBV5-4; 8 positions match TRBD2. Germline CDR1 is SGHNT and CDR2 is YYREEE (reference sequence). CDR3 length: 17 amino acids. V was clipped by 4 bases and J by 5 bases; unmatched bases: 16. Looking up the rest from reference TRBV5-4 and TRBJ2-5 gives the full variable domain: ETGVTQSPTHLIKTRGQQVTLRCSSQSGHNTVSWYQQALGQGPQFIFQYYREEENGRGNFPPRFSGLQFPNYSSELNVNALELDDSALYLCASSGAIRVPGGETQYFGPGTRLLVL.

There are a few counts of this clone. This chain connects TRBV29-1 to TRBJ2-7, with TRBD2 identical over 10 bases. Trimming removed 4 bases from V and 6 bases from J; junction bases left unmatched: 6. The germline V gene has CDR1 SQVTM and CDR2 ANQGSEA. The CDR3 spans 13 residues. The CDR3: CSVVSSGSPEQYF. In nucleotides, the CDR3 is TGCAGCGTTGTATCTAGCGGGAGTCCCGAGCAGTACTTC.

The chain uses TRBV29-1 and TRBJ1-2; a possible D gene is TRBD1 (5 bases). This CDR3 has 15 amino acids. With 0 bases removed from V and 7 bases from J, the gap between germline ends came to 18 bases. Germline CDR1 and CDR2: SQVTM and ANQGSEA. The CDR3 region has the DNA TGCAGCGTTGAAGATCGGGGCAGGGCAATCGGTGGCTACACCTTC. As protein: CSVEDRGRAIGGYTF.

Many counts were recorded for this clone. At the DNA level, this CDR3 is encoded by other sequences in the same sample as well. V and J are TRBV20-1 and TRBJ2-1; D perhaps matches TRBD2 (5 bases). Trimming left V 1 base short and J 10 bases short, with 8 bases between. Germline loops: CDR1 DFQATT, CDR2 SNEGSKA (reference sequence). The CDR3 is 11 residues long. The CDR3 reads CSARGGSEQFF. CDR3 DNA: TGCAGTGCTAGAGGAGGGAGCGAGCAGTTCTTC.

The chain has TRBV4-2 and TRBJ2-1; 11 positions agree with TRBD2. Germline CDR1 LGHNA, CDR2 YNFKEQ. The CDR3 consists of 18 residues. V lost 1 base and J lost 7; bases outside the gene matches: 12. As DNA, the CDR3 is TGTGCCAGCAGCCAAGCCCATTTTGGGACTAGCGGTTCGAATGAGCAGTTCTTC. Residues: CASSQAHFGTSGSNEQFF.

Many counts were recorded for this clone. The rearrangement uses TRBV18 and TRBJ2-2; either TRBD1 or TRBD2 may fit D (5 bases each). This CDR3 is 18 amino acids long. Trimming left V 3 bases short and J 4 bases short, with 21 bases between. CDR1 and CDR2 (germline): KGHSH, LQKENI. The CDR3 nucleotides read TGTGCCAGCTCACCGCGCCTCGGGACGAAATCCCCCACCGGGGAGCTGTTTTTT. Its translation is CASSPRLGTKSPTGELFF.

In its sample, this clone was seen a few times. This rearrangement joins TRBV7-7 to TRBJ2-5; D is ambiguous. Trimming cost V 5 bases and J 2 bases, with 9 bases left between them. CDR1 is SSHAT and CDR2 is FNYEAQ in the germline V gene (reference sequence). The length of the CDR3 is 13 residues. The CDR3 DNA reads as TGTGCCAGCAGCACACGACGGCAAGAGACCCAGTACTTC. It codes for CASSTRRQETQYF.

The rearrangement links TRBV7-8 to TRBJ2-7; D gene uncertain. The CDR3 is 14 residues long. V lost 5 bases and J lost 3, with 14 bases in between. Germline CDR1 SGHVS, CDR2 FQNEAQ. The CDR3 loop reads CASSPAPTHYEQYF. In nucleotides, the CDR3 is TGTGCCAGCAGCCCCGCCCCGACGCACTACGAGCAGTACTTC.

The sample holds many counts of this clone. The V call is TRBV2, the J call TRBJ1-3; D gene unclear. The CDR3 extends over 14 amino acids. Trimming shortened V by 5 bases and J by 0 bases, and 8 bases separated the two germline ends. Germline V gene lookup returns CDR1 SNHLY and CDR2 FYNNEI. CDR3 sequence (DNA): TGTGCCAGCAGTAAAGACACCTCTGGAAACACCATATATTTT. Residues: CASSKDTSGNTIYF.

There are many counts of this clone. The same CDR3 also results from other DNA sequences found in this sample. The chain is built from TRBV30 and TRBJ1-5; a weak D match, TRBD1 (5 bases). The CDR3 loop spans 14 amino acids. The germline V gene has CDR1 GTSNPN and CDR2 SVGIG (reference sequence). V was shortened by 4 bases and J by 2 bases, with 12 bases between the two germline ends. The CDR3 DNA reads TGTGCCTGGAACCGGGACGGAGGCAATCAGCCCCAGCATTTT. This translates into CAWNRDGGNQPQHF.

The chain uses TRBV27 and TRBJ2-3; 7 bases agree with TRBD2. This CDR3 has 15 residues. Germline CDR1 reads MNHEY; CDR2 reads SMNVEV (reference sequence). After removal of 7 bases from V and 1 base from J, the junction contained 8 bases not matched to a gene. CDR3 in amino acids: CASIAGDLGTDTQYF. Here the CDR3 DNA reads TGTGCCAGCATCGCGGGGGATCTAGGCACAGATACGCAGTATTTT.

In its sample, this clone was seen a few times. This chain joins TRBV6-6 and TRBJ1-2; maybe TRBD1 (5 bases). V was cut by 6 bases and J by 4 bases, with 12 bases left in between. Germline values: CDR1 MNHNY, CDR2 SVGAGI (reference sequence). The CDR3 has 13 amino acids. The chain's CDR3 is CASSAGTPYGYTF. In DNA, the CDR3 is TGTGCCAGCAGCGCCGGGACCCCCTATGGCTACACCTTC.

For this clone: A read error is the likely source, as a far larger clone sits one nucleotide away. The chain carries TRBV7-9 and TRBJ1-5; D unresolved. Germline V CDR1 and CDR2: SEHNR, FQNEAQ (reference sequence). Trimming removed 6 bases from V and 5 bases from J, with 2 bases in between. The CDR3 contains 10 residues. CDR3 residues: CASSYQPQHF. As DNA, the CDR3 is TGTGCCAGCAGTTATCAGCCCCAGCATTTT.

Details on this clone: The identical CDR3 is also encoded by other nucleotide sequences in the sample. The chain carries TRBV11-2 and TRBJ2-7; D might be TRBD1 or TRBD2, each matching 7 bases. The CDR3 length is 14 residues. The ends were cut back, 5 bases at V and 3 bases at J, with 14 bases in the middle. Germline V gene data show CDR1 as SGHAT and CDR2 as FQNNGV. The CDR3 here is CASSPQRDSYEQYF. The CDR3, as DNA: TGTGCCAGCAGCCCACAGCGGGACAGCTACGAGCAGTACTTC.

The V gene is TRBV7-2, the J gene TRBJ2-7, with TRBD1 matching 10 bases. V was clipped by 5 bases and J by 1 base; unmatched bases: 5. Germline V lookup: CDR1 SGHTA, CDR2 FQGNSA. The CDR3 runs to 15 residues. CDR3: CASSAPGQGSYEQYF. CDR3 in DNA: TGTGCCAGCAGCGCACCGGGACAGGGGTCCTACGAGCAGTACTTC.